This entry lists 6 T cell receptor beta chains sequenced from one sample in a study of read filtering for tumor transcriptome and immune sequencing. This library used roughly 370 ng RNA and molecular barcoded adaptors spanning alpha/delta and beta/gamma chains. TCRdb reprocessed the reads with MiXCR, giving one entry per CDR3 protein. The data contain around 130,000 distinct CDR3 sequences, less than 15% of them singletons. Source material: a population of CD138-negative cells sorted from bone marrow. The receptors shown here come from a donor at least 40 years old with multiple myeloma.

This clonotype appeared many times. CDR3 coding DNA: TGTGCCAGCTCGACGGGTTCGGCTACGCAGTATTTT. Protein: CASSTGSATQYF. The chain uses TRBV6-5 and TRBJ2-3; D is undetermined. The V gene lost 8 bases and the J gene lost 8 bases, with 14 bases spanning the gap. The V gene's germline CDR1 is MNHEY and CDR2 SVGAGI. The CDR3 is 12 amino acids.

This clonotype was detected many times. The V and J genes are TRBV10-3 and TRBJ2-7; D call uncertain. Trimming took off 3 bases at V and 4 bases at J, with 4 bases between the two ends. The germline gives CDR1 ENHRY, CDR2 SYGVKD. This CDR3 is 11 amino acids long. The CDR3 coding sequence is TGTGCCATCAGTGATCAGTACGAGCAGTACTTC. Translated: CAISDQYEQYF.

This clonotype has ten or more counts. The chain is built from TRBV5-1 and TRBJ2-7, with TRBD1 as a possible D gene (6 bases). CDR1 and CDR2 (germline): SGHRS, YFSETQ. This CDR3 comprises 13 residues. Trimming took off 4 bases at V and 2 bases at J, with 10 bases between the two ends. CDR3 sequence: CASSGGQPYEQYF. DNA of the CDR3: TGCGCCAGCAGCGGAGGACAGCCCTACGAGCAGTACTTC.

This clonotype was recorded many times. The chain employs TRBV15 and TRBJ2-4; weak D call: TRBD1 (5 bases). V was shortened by 4 bases and J by 2 bases, with 6 bases between the two germline ends. The CDR3 loop spans 13 amino acids. Germline V gene sequence: CDR1 LNHNV, CDR2 YYDKDF (reference sequence). The CDR3 nucleotides read TGTGCCACCAGCAAGGGGTCCAAAAACATTCAGTACTTC. This gives the protein CATSKGSKNIQYF.

In its sample, this clonotype was seen many times. This chain connects TRBV24-1 to TRBJ1-2, with no clear D. There are 12 residues in the CDR3. Trimming removed 1 base at V and 4 bases at J, with 3 bases between. Germline CDR1 and CDR2: KGHDR and SFDVKD. In DNA, the CDR3 is TGTGCCACCAGTGATTTCTCCTATGGCTACACCTTC. It is translated as CATSDFSYGYTF.

About this clonotype: A much bigger clone sits one base away, suggesting this may be a read error. This chain links TRBV6-1 with TRBJ2-5; weak D call: TRBD1 (6 bases). CDR1 is MNHNS and CDR2 is SASEGT in the germline V gene. This CDR3 has 13 residues. CDR3 residues: CAGSETGTETQYF. The CDR3 region has the DNA TGTGCCGGCAGTGAAACAGGGACGGAGACCCAGTACTTC.